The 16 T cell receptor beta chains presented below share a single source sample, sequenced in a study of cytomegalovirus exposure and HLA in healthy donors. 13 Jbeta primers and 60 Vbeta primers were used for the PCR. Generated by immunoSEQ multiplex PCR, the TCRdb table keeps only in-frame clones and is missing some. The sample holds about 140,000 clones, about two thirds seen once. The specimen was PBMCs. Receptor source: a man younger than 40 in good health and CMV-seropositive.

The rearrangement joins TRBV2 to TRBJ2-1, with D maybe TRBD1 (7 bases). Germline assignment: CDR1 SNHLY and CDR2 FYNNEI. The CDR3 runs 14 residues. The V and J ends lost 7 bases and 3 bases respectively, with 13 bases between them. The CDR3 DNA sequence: TGTGCCAGCAACGGACAGGACTACTACAATGAGCAGTTCTTC. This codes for CASNGQDYYNEQFF.

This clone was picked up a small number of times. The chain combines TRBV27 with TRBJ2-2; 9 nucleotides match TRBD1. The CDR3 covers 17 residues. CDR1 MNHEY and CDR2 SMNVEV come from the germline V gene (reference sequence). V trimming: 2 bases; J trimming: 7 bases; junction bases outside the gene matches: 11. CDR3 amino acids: CASSLTGTGRRSGELFF. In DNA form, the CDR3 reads TGTGCCAGCAGTTTAACGGGGACAGGGCGACGGAGCGGGGAGCTGTTTTTT.

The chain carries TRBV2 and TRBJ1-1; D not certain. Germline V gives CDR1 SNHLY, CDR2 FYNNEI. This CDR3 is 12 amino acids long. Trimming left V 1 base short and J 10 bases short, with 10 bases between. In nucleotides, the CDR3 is TGTGCCAGCAGTGAAGAATGGGGAGGAGCTTTCTTT. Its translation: CASSEEWGGAFF.

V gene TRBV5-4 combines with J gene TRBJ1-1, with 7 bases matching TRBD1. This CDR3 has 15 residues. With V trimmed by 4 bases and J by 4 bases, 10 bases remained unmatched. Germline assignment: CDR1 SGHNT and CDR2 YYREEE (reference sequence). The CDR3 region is CASSILYRQGTEAFF. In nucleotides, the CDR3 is TGTGCCAGCAGCATACTCTATAGACAGGGCACTGAAGCTTTCTTT.

For the CDR3, the DNA is TGTGCCTGGGGACCGGGAACTAATCAGCCCCAGCATTTT. It is translated as CAWGPGTNQPQHF. The J gene is TRBJ1-5, the V gene TRBV30; D is uncertain. Germline assignment: CDR1 GTSNPN and CDR2 SVGIG (reference sequence). The CDR3 runs to 13 residues. With 5 bases removed from V and 4 bases from J, the gap between germline ends came to 12 bases.

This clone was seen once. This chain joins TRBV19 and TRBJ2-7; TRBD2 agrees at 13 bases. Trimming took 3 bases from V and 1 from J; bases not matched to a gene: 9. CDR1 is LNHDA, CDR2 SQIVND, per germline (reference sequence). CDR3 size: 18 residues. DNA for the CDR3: TGTGCCAGTAGTATCGGGACTAGCGGGATCAGTTTGTCCTACGAGCAGTACTTC. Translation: CASSIGTSGISLSYEQYF.

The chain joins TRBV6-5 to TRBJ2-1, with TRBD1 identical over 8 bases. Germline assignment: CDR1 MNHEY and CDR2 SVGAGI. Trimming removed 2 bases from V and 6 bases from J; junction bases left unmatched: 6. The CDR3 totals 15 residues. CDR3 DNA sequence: TGTGCCAGCAGTTACCTTGGACAGGGTCCCAATGAGCAGTTCTTC. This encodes CASSYLGQGPNEQFF.

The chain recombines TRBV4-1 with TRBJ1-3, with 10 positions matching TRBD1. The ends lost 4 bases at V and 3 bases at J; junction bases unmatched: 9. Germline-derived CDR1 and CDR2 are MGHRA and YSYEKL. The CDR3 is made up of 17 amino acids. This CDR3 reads CASSLYSGTGVGNTIYF. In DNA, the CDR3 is TGCGCCAGCAGCCTATACTCCGGGACAGGGGTTGGAAACACCATATATTTT.

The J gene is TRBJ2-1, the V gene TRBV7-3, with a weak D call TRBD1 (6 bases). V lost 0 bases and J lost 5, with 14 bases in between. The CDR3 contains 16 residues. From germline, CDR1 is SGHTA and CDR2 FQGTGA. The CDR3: CASSLTGGSPDNEQFF. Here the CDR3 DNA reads TGTGCCAGCAGCTTAACTGGGGGCAGTCCCGACAATGAGCAGTTCTTC.

In nucleotides, the CDR3 is TGTGCCAGCTCGTCCACAGGTGCCAGCTCCTACAATGAGCAGTTCTTC. Amino acids: CASSSTGASSYNEQFF. This chain links TRBV18 with TRBJ2-1; D perhaps matches TRBD1 (5 bases). V was pared by 6 bases and J by 0 bases, with 15 bases between. The CDR3 contains 16 residues. The germline V gene encodes CDR1 KGHSH and CDR2 LQKENI.

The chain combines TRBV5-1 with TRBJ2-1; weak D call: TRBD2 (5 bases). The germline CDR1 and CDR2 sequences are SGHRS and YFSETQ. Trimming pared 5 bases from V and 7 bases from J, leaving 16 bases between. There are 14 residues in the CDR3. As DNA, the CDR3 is TGCGCCAGCAGAGTAACTCACGGCGGGAATGAGCAGTTCTTC. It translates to CASRVTHGGNEQFF.

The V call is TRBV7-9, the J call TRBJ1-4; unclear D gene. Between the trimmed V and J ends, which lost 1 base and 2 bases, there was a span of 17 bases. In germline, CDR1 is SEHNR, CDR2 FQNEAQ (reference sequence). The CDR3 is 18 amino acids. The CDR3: CASSLVALLTLTNEKLFF. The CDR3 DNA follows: TGTGCCAGCAGCTTAGTAGCCCTACTCACATTGACTAATGAAAAACTGTTTTTT.

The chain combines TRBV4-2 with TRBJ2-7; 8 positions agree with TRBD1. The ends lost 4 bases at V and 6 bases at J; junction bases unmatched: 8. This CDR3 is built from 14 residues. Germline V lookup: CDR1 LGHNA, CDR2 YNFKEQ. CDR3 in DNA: TGTGCCAGCAGCCTTCTGGACAGGGACGGCGAGCAGTACTTC. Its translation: CASSLLDRDGEQYF.

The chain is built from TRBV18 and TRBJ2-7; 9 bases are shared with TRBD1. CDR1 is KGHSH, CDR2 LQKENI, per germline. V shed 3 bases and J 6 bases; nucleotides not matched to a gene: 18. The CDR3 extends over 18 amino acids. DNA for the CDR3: TGTGCCAGCTCACCGAGGGGTCCCGGGACAGGGCCCTTCGGCGAGCAGTACTTC. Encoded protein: CASSPRGPGTGPFGEQYF.

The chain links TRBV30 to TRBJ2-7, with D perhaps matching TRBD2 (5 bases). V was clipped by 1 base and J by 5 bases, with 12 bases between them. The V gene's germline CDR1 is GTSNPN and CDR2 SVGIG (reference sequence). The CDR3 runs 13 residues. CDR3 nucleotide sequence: TGTGCCTGGAGTGAGAGGGTTCAGGACGAGCAGTACTTC. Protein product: CAWSERVQDEQYF.

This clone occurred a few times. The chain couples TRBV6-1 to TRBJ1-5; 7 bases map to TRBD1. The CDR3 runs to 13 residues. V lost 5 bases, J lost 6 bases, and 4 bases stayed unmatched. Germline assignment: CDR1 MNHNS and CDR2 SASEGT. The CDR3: CASSRQGGQPQHF. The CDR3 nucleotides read TGTGCCAGCAGTCGACAGGGCGGTCAGCCCCAGCATTTT.